Below are 17 T cell receptor beta chains sequenced from a single sample in a study of T cell responses to AZD1222 COVID-19 vaccine (dated by TCRdb to about 2021). The sample's time point, from its label and the paper: about 28 days (+/-7) after the second vaccine dose. The library was obtained by the immunoSEQ multiplex PCR assay. TCRdb carries this immuneACCESS record with in-frame sequences only. Its versions omit some clonotypes, under half of them owing to an unresolved V gene in the studies checked, with the rest unexplained. The sample contains 70,000 or so clones, over 65% of them found a single time. The ten largest clonotypes hold approximately 23% of the sample. The source material was peripheral blood, sampled 28 days after the second AZD1222 dose. These receptors originate from an adult who received the AZD1222 COVID-19 vaccine.

The genes are TRBV5-1 and TRBJ1-4; D is unresolved. The germline CDR1 and CDR2 sequences are SGHRS and YFSETQ. V was cut by 3 bases and J by 8 bases, with 5 bases left in between. The CDR3 is 11 amino acids. DNA of the CDR3: TGCGCCAGCAGCTCTGGGGAAAAACTGTTTTTT. Its protein is CASSSGEKLFF.

CDR3 bases: TGTGCCAGCAGCCATAGTATCCAAGGCTACACCTTC. Translated, it gives CASSHSIQGYTF. This chain connects TRBV14 to TRBJ1-2; D gene uncertain. Germline-derived CDR1 and CDR2 are SGHDN and FVKESK. The germline V and J ends were trimmed by 3 bases and 8 bases, with 10 bases remaining between them. CDR3 length: 12 residues.

The V call is TRBV6-5, the J call TRBJ1-6; D gene unclear. The CDR3 contains 14 residues. V lost 2 bases to trimming and J lost 10 bases, with 12 bases between them. Germline CDR1 is MNHEY and CDR2 is SVGAGI. The CDR3 loop reads CASSYLGGGSPLHF. CDR3 DNA sequence: TGTGCCAGCAGTTACCTGGGAGGAGGGTCACCCCTCCACTTT.

V gene TRBV30 combines with J gene TRBJ2-3; 10 nucleotides line up with TRBD2. J lost 7 bases, V lost 1 base, and 2 bases had no gene match. This CDR3 is 13 amino acids long. Germline V gene data show CDR1 as GTSNPN and CDR2 as SVGIG (reference sequence). CDR3 region: CAWSGLAGNTQYF. The CDR3 bases are TGTGCCTGGAGTGGACTAGCGGGTAATACGCAGTATTTT.

The chain employs TRBV10-3 and TRBJ1-1, with a weak D call TRBD1 (6 bases). Between the trimmed V and J ends, which lost 3 bases and 7 bases, there was a span of 9 bases. CDR1 and CDR2 (germline): ENHRY, SYGVKD. This CDR3 comprises 12 residues. CDR3 coding DNA: TGTGCCATCAGTGAAACGGACAGTGAAGCTTTCTTT. It encodes CAISETDSEAFF.

This sequence joins TRBV27 and TRBJ1-1; the D gene is possibly TRBD1 (6 bases). V gave up 3 bases and J gave up 3 bases, with 14 bases separating them. CDR3 length: 15 residues. Germline CDR1 reads MNHEY; CDR2 reads SMNVEV (reference sequence). The CDR3: CASSFKGGWDTEAFF. The CDR3, as DNA: TGTGCCAGCAGTTTCAAGGGGGGGTGGGACACTGAAGCTTTCTTT.

This clone appeared a single time. The chain has TRBV10-3 and TRBJ1-5; D is unresolved. CDR1 is ENHRY, CDR2 SYGVKD, per germline. This CDR3 spans 11 amino acids. V was cut by 8 bases and J by 5 bases, with 7 bases left in between. The DNA for the CDR3 is TGTGCCATCGGAACAGATCAGCCCCAGCATTTT. This sequence encodes CAIGTDQPQHF.

The DNA of the CDR3 is TGTGCCAGCAGCTTGGACCCCCGGGGACTAGCCAAAAACATTCAGTACTTC. It specifies CASSLDPRGLAKNIQYF. V is TRBV5-4 and J is TRBJ2-4, with D tentatively TRBD2 (6 bases). Germline CDR1 SGHNT, CDR2 YYREEE (reference sequence). The ends were cut back, 0 bases at V and 0 bases at J, with 13 bases in the middle. This CDR3 has 17 residues.

The V call is TRBV6-5, the J call TRBJ2-7; the D gene is possibly TRBD1 (6 bases). V was trimmed by 7 bases and J by 6 bases, leaving 13 bases between them. The germline CDR1 and CDR2 sequences are MNHEY and SVGAGI. This CDR3 spans 12 amino acids. The CDR3: CASTIQTGEQYF. The CDR3 DNA is TGTGCCAGCACTATACAGACAGGCGAGCAGTACTTC.

The rearrangement uses TRBV19 and TRBJ1-1, with TRBD1 identical over 8 bases. The CDR3 consists of 18 residues. After removal of 6 bases from V and 3 bases from J, the junction contained 18 bases not matched to a gene. In germline, CDR1 is LNHDA, CDR2 SQIVND (reference sequence). CDR3 nucleotides: TGTGCCAGTAGCGCAACATCCAGGGGGCGTCCCTTTTACACTGAAGCTTTCTTT. Amino acid sequence: CASSATSRGRPFYTEAFF.

This rearrangement joins TRBV4-1 to TRBJ1-6, with 10 bases that match TRBD1. Germline lookup yields CDR1 MGHRA and CDR2 YSYEKL. The junction had 1 base not matched to a gene; V was cut back by 3 bases and J by 5 bases. The CDR3 has 15 amino acids. Here the CDR3 DNA reads TGCGCCAGCAGCCATGGGACAGGGGATAATTCACCCCTCCACTTT. It specifies CASSHGTGDNSPLHF.

This chain joins TRBV19 and TRBJ2-7, with 13 positions matching TRBD2. Germline V lookup: CDR1 LNHDA, CDR2 SQIVND (reference sequence). The CDR3 has 16 amino acids. J gave up 2 bases and V 6 bases, and 7 bases lay outside the gene matches. This CDR3 is CASRTRTSGSPYEQYF. The CDR3 region has the DNA TGTGCCAGTAGAACCAGGACTAGCGGGAGTCCCTACGAGCAGTACTTC.

This clone was recorded a few times. CDR3 coding DNA: TGTGCCAGCAGTTCCGTCTCCGGACAGGCAGTTTATGGCTACACCTTC. This translates into CASSSVSGQAVYGYTF. The chain uses TRBV6-5 and TRBJ1-2; 7 bases are a match to TRBD1. The CDR3 spans 16 residues. Germline lookup yields CDR1 MNHEY and CDR2 SVGAGI. V dropped 4 bases and J dropped 5; count of bases not matched to a gene: 13.

The V call is TRBV19, the J call TRBJ2-2, with a tentative D call TRBD1 (5 bases). The CDR3 has 15 residues. In germline, CDR1 is LNHDA, CDR2 SQIVND (reference sequence). The germline V and J ends were trimmed by 5 bases and 1 base, with 11 bases remaining between them. The CDR3 region is CASSSPGQNTGELFF. The DNA for the CDR3 is TGTGCCAGTAGTTCTCCAGGACAGAACACCGGGGAGCTGTTTTTT.

This clone was counted once. In DNA, the CDR3 is TGTGCCAGCACCTGGACAGGGTTGGAAGGCTACACCTTC. Translated, it gives CASTWTGLEGYTF. The chain couples TRBV6-5 to TRBJ1-2; 8 nucleotides line up with TRBD1. Trimming at V came to 7 bases and at J to 8 bases, leaving 9 bases not matched to a gene. Germline V gives CDR1 MNHEY, CDR2 SVGAGI. This CDR3 has 13 residues.

This rearrangement joins TRBV7-9 to TRBJ2-4; TRBD1 might be the D (5 bases). There are 16 residues in the CDR3. The ends were cut back, 5 bases at V and 1 base at J, with 15 bases in the middle. Germline V gene sequence: CDR1 SEHNR, CDR2 FQNEAQ (reference sequence). The CDR3 sequence: CASSANDRGAKNIQYF. DNA of the CDR3: TGTGCCAGCAGCGCGAACGACAGAGGTGCCAAAAACATTCAGTACTTC.

This rearrangement joins TRBV5-6 to TRBJ2-1, with 8 nucleotides matching TRBD2. The CDR3 extends over 19 amino acids. From germline, CDR1 is SGHDT and CDR2 YYEEEE. Trimming took 4 bases from V and 3 from J; bases not matched to a gene: 18. The DNA of the CDR3 is TGTGCCAGCAGCGGTGACAGGCTTAGCGGGACCCTCGACTACAATGAGCAGTTCTTC. Translation: CASSGDRLSGTLDYNEQFF.